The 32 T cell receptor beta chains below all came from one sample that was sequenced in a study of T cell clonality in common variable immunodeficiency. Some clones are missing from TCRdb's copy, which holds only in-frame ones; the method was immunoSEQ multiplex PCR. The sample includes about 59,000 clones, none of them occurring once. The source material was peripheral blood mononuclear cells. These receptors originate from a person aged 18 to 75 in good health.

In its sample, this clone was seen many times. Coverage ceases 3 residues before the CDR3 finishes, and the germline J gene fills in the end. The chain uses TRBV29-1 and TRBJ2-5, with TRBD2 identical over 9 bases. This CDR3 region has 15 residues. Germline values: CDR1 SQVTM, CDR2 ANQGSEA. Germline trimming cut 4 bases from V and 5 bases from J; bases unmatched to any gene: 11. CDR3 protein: CSVGYAGGLGETQYF. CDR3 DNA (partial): TGCAGCGTTGGGTACGCGGGAGGGCTAGGGGAGACC.

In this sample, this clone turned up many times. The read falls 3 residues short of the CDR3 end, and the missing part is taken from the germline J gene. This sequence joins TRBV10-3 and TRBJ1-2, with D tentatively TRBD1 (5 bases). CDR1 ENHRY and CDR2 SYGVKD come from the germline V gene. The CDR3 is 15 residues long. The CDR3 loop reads CAISESGTSAGGYTF. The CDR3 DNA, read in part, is TGTGCCATCAGTGAGTCAGGGACTTCTGCTGGAGGC.

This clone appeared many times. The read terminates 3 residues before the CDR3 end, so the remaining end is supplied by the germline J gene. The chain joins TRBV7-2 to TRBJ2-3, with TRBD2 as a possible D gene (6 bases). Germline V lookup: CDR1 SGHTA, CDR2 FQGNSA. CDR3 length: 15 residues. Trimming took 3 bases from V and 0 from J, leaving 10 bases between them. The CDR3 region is CASSFGGSSTDTQYF. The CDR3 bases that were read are TGTGCCAGCAGCTTTGGGGGGAGTAGCACAGATACG.

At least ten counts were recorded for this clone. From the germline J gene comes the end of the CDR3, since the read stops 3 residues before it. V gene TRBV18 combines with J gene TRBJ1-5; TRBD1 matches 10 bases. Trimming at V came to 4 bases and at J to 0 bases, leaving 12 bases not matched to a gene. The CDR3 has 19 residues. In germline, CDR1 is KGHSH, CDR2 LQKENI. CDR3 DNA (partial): TGTGCCAGCTCACACAGGGGAGGACAGGGGGTCCTTAGCAATCAGCCC. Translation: CASSHRGGQGVLSNQP. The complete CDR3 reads CASSHRGGQGVLSNQPQHF.

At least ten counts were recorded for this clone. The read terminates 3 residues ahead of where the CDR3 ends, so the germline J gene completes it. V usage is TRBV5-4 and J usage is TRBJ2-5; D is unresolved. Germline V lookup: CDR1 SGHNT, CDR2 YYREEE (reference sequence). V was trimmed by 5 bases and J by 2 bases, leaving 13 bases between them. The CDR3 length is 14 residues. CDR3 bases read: TGTGCCAGCAGTCCACTCCGCGAGCAAGAGACC. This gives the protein CASSPLREQET. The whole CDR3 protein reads CASSPLREQETQYF. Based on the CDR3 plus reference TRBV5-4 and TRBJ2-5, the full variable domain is ETGVTQSPTHLIKTRGQQVTLRCSSQSGHNTVSWYQQALGQGPQFIFQYYREEENGRGNFPPRFSGLQFPNYSSELNVNALELDDSALYLCASSPLREQETQYFGPGTRLLVL.

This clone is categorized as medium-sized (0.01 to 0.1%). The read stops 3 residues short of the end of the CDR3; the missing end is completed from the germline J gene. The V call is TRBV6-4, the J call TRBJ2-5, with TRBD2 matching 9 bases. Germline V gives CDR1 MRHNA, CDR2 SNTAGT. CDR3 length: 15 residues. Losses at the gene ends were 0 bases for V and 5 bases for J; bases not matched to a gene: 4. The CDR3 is CASSDSAGGLETQYF. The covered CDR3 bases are TGTGCCAGCAGTGACTCGGCGGGGGGGTTGGAGACC.

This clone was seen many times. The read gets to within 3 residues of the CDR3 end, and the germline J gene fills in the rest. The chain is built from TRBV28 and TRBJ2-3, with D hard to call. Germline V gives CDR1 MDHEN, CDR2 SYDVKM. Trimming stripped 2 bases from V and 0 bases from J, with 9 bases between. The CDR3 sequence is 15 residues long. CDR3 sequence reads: CASSLANPSTDTQYF. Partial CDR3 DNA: TGTGCCAGCAGTTTAGCTAACCCGAGCACAGATACG. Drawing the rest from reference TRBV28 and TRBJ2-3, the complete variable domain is DVKVTQSSRYLVKRTGEKVFLECVQDMDHENMFWYRQDPGLGLRLIYFSYDVKMKEKGDIPEGYSVSREKKERFSLILESASTNQTSMYLCASSLANPSTDTQYFGPGTRLTVL.

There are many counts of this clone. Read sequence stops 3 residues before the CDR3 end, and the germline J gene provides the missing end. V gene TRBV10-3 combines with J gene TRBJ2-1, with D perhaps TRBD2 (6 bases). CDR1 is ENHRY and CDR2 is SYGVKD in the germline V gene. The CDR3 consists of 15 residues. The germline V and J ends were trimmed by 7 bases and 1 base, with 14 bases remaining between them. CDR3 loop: CAIKPGRGSYNEQFF. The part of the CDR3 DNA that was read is TGTGCCATCAAACCGGGGCGGGGATCCTACAATGAG.

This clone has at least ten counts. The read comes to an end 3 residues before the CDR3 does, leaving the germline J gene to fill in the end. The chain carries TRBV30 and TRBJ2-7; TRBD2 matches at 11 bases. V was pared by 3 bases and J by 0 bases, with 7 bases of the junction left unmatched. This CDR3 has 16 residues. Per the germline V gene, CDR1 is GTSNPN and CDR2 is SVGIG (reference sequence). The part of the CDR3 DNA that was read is TGTGCCTGGAGCGCCGGGACTAGCGGACACTCCTACGAG. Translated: CAWSAGTSGHSYE. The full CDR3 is CAWSAGTSGHSYEQYF.

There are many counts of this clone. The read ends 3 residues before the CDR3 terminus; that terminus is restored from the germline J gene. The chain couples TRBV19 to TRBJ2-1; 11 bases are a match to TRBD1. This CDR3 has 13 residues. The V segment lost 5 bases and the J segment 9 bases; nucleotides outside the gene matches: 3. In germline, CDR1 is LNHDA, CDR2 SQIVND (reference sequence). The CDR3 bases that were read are TGTGCCAGTAGTTCGGGACAGGGGGTTGAG. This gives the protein CASSSGQGVE. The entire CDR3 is CASSSGQGVEQFF.

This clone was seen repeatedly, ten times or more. The CDR3 sequence is CASGYDRDNEQFF. CDR3 DNA (partial): TGCGCCAGCGGTTACGACAGGGACAATGAG. The chain links TRBV10-1 to TRBJ2-1; 7 bases agree with TRBD1. The read ends 3 residues shy of where the CDR3 ends; the end is completed using the germline J gene. Per the germline V gene, CDR1 is WNHNN and CDR2 is SYGVQD (reference sequence). The CDR3 has 13 amino acids. With V trimmed by 8 bases and J by 5 bases, 6 bases remained unmatched.

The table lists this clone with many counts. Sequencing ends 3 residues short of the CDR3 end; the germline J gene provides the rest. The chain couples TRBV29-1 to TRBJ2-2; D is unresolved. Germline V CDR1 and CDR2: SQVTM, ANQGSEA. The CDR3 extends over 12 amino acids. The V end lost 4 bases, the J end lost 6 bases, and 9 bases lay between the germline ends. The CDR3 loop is CSVAPSAGELFF. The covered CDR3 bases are TGCAGCGTTGCCCCCTCGGCCGGGGAG.

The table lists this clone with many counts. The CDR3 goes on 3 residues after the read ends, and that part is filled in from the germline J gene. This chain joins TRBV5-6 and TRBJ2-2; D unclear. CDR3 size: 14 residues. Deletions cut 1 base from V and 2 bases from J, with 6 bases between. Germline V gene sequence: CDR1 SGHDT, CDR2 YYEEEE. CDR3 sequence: CASSLYTNTGELFF. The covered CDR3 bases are TGTGCCAGCAGCTTGTACACCAACACCGGGGAG.

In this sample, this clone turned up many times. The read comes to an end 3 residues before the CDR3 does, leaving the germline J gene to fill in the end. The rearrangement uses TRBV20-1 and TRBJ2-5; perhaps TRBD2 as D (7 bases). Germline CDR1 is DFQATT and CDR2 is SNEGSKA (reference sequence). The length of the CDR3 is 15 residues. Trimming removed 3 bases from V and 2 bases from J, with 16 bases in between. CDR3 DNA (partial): TGCAGTGCTAGGTTCGAAGGGGGGGGGCAAGAGACC. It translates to CSARFEGGGQET. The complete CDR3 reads CSARFEGGGQETQYF.

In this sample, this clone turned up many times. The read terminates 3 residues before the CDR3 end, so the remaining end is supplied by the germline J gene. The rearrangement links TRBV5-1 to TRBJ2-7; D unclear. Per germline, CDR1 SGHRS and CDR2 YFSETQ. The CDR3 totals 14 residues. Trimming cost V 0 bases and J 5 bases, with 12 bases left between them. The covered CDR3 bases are TGCGCCAGCAGCTTGGCCCTCGCGAGCGACGAG. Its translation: CASSLALASDE. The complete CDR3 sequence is CASSLALASDEQYF.

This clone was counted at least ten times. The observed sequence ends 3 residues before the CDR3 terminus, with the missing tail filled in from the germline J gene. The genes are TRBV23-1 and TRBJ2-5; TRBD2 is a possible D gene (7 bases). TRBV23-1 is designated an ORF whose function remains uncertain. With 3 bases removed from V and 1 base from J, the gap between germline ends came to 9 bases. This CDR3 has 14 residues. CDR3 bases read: TGCGCCAGCAGTCACGGGGGGCGCCAAGAGACC. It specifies CASSHGGRQET. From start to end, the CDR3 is CASSHGGRQETQYF.

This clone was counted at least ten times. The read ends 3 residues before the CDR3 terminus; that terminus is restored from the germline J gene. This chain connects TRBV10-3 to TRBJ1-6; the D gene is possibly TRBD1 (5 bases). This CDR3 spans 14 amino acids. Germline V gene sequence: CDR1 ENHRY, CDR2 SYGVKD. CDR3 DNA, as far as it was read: TGTGCCATCAGTGAGGACAGCCTCTCAAACTCC. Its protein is CAISEDSLSNS. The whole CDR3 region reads CAISEDSLSNSLHF.

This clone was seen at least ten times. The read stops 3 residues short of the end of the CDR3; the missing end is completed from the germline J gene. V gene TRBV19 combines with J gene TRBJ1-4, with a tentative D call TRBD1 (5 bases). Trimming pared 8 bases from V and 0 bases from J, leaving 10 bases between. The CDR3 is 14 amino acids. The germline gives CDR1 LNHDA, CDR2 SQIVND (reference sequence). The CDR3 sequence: CASGRGSTNEKLFF. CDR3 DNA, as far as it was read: TGTGCCAGTGGAAGGGGTTCAACTAATGAAAAA.

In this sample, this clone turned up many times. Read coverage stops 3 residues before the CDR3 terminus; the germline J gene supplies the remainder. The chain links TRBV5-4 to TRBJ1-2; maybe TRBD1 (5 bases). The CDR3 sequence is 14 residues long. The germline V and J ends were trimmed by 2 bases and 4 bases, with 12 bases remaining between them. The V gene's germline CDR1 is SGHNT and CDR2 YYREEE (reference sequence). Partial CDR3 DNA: TGTGCCAGCAGCTTTGGGGGGGAGGTCTATGGC. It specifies CASSFGGEVYG. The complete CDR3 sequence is CASSFGGEVYGYTF.

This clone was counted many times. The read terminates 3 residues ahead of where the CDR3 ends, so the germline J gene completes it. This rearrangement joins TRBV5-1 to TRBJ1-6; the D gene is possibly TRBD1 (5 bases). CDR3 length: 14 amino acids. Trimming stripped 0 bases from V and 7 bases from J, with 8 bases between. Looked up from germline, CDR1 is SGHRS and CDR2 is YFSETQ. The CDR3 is CASSLAGQNSPLHF. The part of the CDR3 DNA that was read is TGCGCCAGCAGCTTGGCAGGGCAGAATTCACCC.

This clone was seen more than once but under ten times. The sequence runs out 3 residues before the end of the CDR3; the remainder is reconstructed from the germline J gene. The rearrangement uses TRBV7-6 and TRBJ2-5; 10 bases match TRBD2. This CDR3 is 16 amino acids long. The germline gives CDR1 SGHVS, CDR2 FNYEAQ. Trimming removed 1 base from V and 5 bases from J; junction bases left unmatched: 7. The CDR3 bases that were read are TGTGCCAGCAGCTTAGGAACCGGTAGCGGGGGGGAGACC. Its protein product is CASSLGTGSGGET. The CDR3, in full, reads CASSLGTGSGGETQYF.

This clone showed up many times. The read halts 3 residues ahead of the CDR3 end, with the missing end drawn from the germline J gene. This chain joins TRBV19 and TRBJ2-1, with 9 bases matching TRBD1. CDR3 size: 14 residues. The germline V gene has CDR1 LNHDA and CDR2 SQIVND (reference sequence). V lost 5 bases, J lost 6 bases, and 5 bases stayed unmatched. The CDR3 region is CASSSGQGLNEQFF. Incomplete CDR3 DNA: TGTGCCAGTAGTTCGGGACAGGGACTCAATGAG. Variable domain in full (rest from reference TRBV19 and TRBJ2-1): DGGITQSPKYLFRKEGQNVTLSCEQNLNHDAMYWYRQDPGQGLRLIYYSQIVNDFQKGDIAEGYSVSREKKESFPLTVTSAQKNPTAFYLCASSSGQGLNEQFFGPGTRLTVL.

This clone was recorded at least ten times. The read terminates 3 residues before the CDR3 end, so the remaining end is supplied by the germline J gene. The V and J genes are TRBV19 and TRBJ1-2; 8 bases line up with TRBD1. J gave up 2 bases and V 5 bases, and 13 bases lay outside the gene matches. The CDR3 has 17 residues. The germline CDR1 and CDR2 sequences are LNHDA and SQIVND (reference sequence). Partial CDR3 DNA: TGTGCCAGTAGTTCGAGACAGGGGTCGATTTTGAACTATGGC. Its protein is CASSSRQGSILNYG. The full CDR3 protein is CASSSRQGSILNYGYTF.

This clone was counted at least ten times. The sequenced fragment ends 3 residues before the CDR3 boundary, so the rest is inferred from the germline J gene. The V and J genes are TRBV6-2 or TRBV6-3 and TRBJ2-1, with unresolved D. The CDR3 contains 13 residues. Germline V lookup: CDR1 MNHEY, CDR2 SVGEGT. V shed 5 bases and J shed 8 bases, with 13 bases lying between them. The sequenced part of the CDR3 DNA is TGTGCCAGCAGTCCTAGACCCCCCCATGAG. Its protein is CASSPRPPHE. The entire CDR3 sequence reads CASSPRPPHEQFF.

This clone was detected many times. The CDR3 is CASSQVAGGDEQFF. The CDR3 DNA, read in part, is TGTGCCAGCAGCCAAGTGGCGGGGGGGGATGAG. The chain recombines TRBV4-2 with TRBJ2-1; 9 bases map to TRBD2. The sequence runs out 3 residues before the end of the CDR3; the remainder is reconstructed from the germline J gene. The ends lost 1 base at V and 8 bases at J; junction bases unmatched: 3. The germline V gene encodes CDR1 LGHNA and CDR2 YNFKEQ. The CDR3 contains 14 residues.

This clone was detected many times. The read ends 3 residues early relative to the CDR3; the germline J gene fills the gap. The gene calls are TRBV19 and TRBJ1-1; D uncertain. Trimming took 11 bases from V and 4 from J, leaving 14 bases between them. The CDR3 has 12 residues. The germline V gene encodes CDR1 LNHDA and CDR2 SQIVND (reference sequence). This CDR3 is CASKRGSTEAFF. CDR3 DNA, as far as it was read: TGTGCCTCCAAGAGAGGGTCCACTGAA.

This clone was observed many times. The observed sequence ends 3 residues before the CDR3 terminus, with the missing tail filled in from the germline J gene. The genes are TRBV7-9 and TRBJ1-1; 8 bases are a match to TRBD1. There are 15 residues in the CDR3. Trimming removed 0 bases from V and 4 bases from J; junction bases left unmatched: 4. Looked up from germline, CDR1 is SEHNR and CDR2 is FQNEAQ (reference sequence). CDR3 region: CASSLAGQAGTEAFF. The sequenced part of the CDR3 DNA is TGTGCCAGCAGCTTAGCGGGACAGGCGGGCACTGAA.

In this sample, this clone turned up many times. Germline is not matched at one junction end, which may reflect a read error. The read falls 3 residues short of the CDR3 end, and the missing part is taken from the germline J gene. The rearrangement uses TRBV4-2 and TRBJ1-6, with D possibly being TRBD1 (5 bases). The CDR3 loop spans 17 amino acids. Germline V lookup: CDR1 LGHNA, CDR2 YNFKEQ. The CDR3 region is CASSQETGGSYNSPLHF. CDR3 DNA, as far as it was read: TGCGCCAGCAGCCAAGAAACAGGAGGCTCCTATAATTCACCC.

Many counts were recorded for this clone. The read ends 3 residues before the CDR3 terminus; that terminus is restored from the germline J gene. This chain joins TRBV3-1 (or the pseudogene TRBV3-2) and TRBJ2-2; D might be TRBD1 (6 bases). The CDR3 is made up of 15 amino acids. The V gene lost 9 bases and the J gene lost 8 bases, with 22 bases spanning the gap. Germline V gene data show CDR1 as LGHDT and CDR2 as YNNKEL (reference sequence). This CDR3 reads CARPRQEARVGELFF. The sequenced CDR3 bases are TGTGCCAGGCCCCGACAGGAGGCGCGGGTAGGGGAG.

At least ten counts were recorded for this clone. CDR3 DNA, as far as it was read: TGTGCCAGCAGCCGGACTAGCGGGAGTCGAATCCCCAATGAG. It codes for CASSRTSGSRIPNE. The complete CDR3 protein is CASSRTSGSRIPNEQFF. This chain links TRBV12-3 or TRBV12-4 with TRBJ2-1; 13 nucleotides align to TRBD2. The CDR3 end lies 3 residues beyond the end of the read and is filled in from the germline J gene. The J segment lost 6 bases and the V segment lost 6 bases, leaving 11 bases of the junction unmatched. The CDR3 length is 17 residues.

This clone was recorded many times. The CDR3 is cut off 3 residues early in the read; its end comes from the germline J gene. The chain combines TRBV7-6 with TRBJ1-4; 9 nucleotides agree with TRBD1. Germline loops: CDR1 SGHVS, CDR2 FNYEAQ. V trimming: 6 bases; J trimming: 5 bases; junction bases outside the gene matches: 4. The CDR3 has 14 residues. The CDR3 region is CASSSGTGNEKLFF. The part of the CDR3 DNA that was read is TGTGCCAGCAGTAGCGGGACAGGGAATGAAAAA.

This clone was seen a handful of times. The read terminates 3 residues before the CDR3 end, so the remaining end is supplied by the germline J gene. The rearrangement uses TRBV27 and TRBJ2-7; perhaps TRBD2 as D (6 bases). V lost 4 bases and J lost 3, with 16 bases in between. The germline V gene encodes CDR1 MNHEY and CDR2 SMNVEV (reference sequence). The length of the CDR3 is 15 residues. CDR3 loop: CASSSPRDFVYEQYF. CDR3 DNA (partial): TGTGCCAGCAGTTCACCCCGGGACTTCGTCTACGAG.